This T cell receptor beta chain is from a study of blood T cell repertoires in COVID-19. Across the whole study: The United States, Italy and Spain supplied acute and convalescent COVID-19 samples. Nucleic acid was either cDNA or gDNA, and it came from T cells, B-cell-depleted T cells, or PBMCs.

The CDR3 runs to 15 residues. V was shortened by 0 bases and J by 5 bases, with 11 bases between the two germline ends. Germline values: CDR1 SGDLS, CDR2 YYNGEE. Original handling: From reference gene primer amplification, estimates of nucleated cell counts were derived. Profiled with immunoSEQ multiplex PCR; TCRdb holds only in-frame clones, not every one. The D gene and trimming were derived from the DNA, and the V and J assignments and clone size from that table. In the table there are approximately 260,000 clones, around 90% of which are singletons. Enrollment of patients from Seattle took place during active infection, with longitudinal follow-up.

The V and J genes are TRBV9 and TRBJ1-4, with D perhaps TRBD1 (6 bases). The clonotype originates from a woman between 65 and 79 years old with COVID-19, enrolled during active disease. Material for sequencing was peripheral blood. DNA of the CDR3: TGTGCCAGCAGCGTAGGACAGGTGGGGAATGAAAAACTGTTTTTT. Translated, it gives CASSVGQVGNEKLFF.